Below are 30 T cell receptor beta chains sequenced from a single sample in a study of CD8 T cells in ankylosing spondylitis. From the 5' RACE reads, TCRdb called clonotypes with MiXCR, one entry per CDR3 protein. The sample yields more than 500,000 distinct CDR3 sequences, less than 6% seen once. These TCRs are of unknown antigen specificity. Overall study findings and caveats: Characteristic of ankylosing spondylitis blood, it appeared, was a TCR beta motif comprising several highly homologous variants.

Sample: blood, either unsorted or a sorted T cell fraction (not recorded which). The receptors were sampled from a male donor with ankylosing spondylitis.

The table lists this clonotype with many counts. The genes are TRBV18 and TRBJ1-4; D not certain. Germline V gives CDR1 KGHSH, CDR2 LQKENI. The CDR3 has 13 amino acids. V lost 4 bases, J lost 5 bases, and 8 bases lay in between. CDR3 loop: CASSRYGNEKLFF. The CDR3, as DNA: TGTGCCAGCTCACGGTACGGGAATGAAAAACTGTTTTTT.

This clonotype was seen many times. The gene calls are TRBV9 and TRBJ1-2, with TRBD1 matching over 10 bases. J gave up 4 bases and V 3 bases, and 15 bases lay outside the gene matches. Germline V gives CDR1 SGDLS, CDR2 YYNGEE. The CDR3 has 18 residues. The CDR3, as DNA: TGTGCCAGCAGCGACTACGTGGGGCGGGACAGGGGAGCCTATGGCTACACCTTC. It encodes CASSDYVGRDRGAYGYTF.

This clonotype was found many times. The gene calls are TRBV18 and TRBJ1-4; TRBD1 might be the D (6 bases). The CDR3 is 13 amino acids. From germline, CDR1 is KGHSH and CDR2 LQKENI. Trimming removed 3 bases from V and 6 bases from J, with 8 bases in between. CDR3 sequence: CASSPYRDEKLFF. The CDR3 DNA reads as TGTGCCAGCTCACCTTACAGGGATGAAAAACTGTTTTTT.

This clonotype has a count of ten or more. The chain recombines TRBV15 with TRBJ1-2; D call uncertain. V was pared by 1 base and J by 2 bases, with 8 bases between. The CDR3 is made up of 14 amino acids. The V gene's germline CDR1 is LNHNV and CDR2 YYDKDF (reference sequence). For the CDR3, the DNA is TGTGCCACCAGCAGAGCTGTCAGAAACTATGGCTACACCTTC. This encodes CATSRAVRNYGYTF.

In its sample, this clonotype was seen many times. This chain connects TRBV20-1 to TRBJ2-7; D uncertain. The CDR3 length is 15 residues. CDR1 DFQATT and CDR2 SNEGSKA come from the germline V gene (reference sequence). V was clipped by 0 bases and J by 0 bases, with 12 bases between them. The CDR3 sequence: CSARDPRLSSYEQYF. In DNA form, the CDR3 reads TGCAGTGCTAGAGATCCCAGGCTTAGCTCCTACGAGCAGTACTTC.

This clonotype was found a few times. The chain combines TRBV6-2 or TRBV6-3 with TRBJ2-7; 8 bases are a match to TRBD2. Germline V gives CDR1 MNHEY, CDR2 SVGEGT. The V segment lost 6 bases and the J segment 2 bases; nucleotides outside the gene matches: 9. CDR3 length: 15 amino acids. CDR3 DNA sequence: TGTGCCAGCAGCGAGGCTACTAGCGGTACCTACGAGCAGTACTTC. Translated: CASSEATSGTYEQYF.

In this sample, this clonotype turned up many times. This rearrangement joins TRBV20-1 to TRBJ1-4; 9 bases match TRBD1. The V gene end was trimmed by 4 bases and the J gene end by 8 bases; junction bases not matched to a gene: 8. Germline loops: CDR1 DFQATT, CDR2 SNEGSKA (reference sequence). This CDR3 has 14 amino acids. This CDR3 reads CSATPGQGYEKLFF. The DNA for the CDR3 is TGCAGTGCTACACCGGGACAGGGTTACGAAAAACTGTTTTTT.

This clonotype occurred many times. This rearrangement joins TRBV3-1 to TRBJ2-3, with 9 bases fitting TRBD2. The germline V gene has CDR1 LGHDT and CDR2 YNNKEL (reference sequence). J was trimmed by 2 bases and V by 2 bases; bases with no gene match: 8. CDR3 length: 17 amino acids. The CDR3 DNA follows: TGTGCCAGCAGCCAACACCGGCTAGCGGGGACCACAGATACGCAGTATTTT. It yields the protein CASSQHRLAGTTDTQYF.

This clonotype was counted at least ten times. This chain links TRBV29-1 with TRBJ1-1; TRBD1 matches 7 bases. CDR1 and CDR2 (germline): SQVTM, ANQGSEA. The trim removed 4 bases at V and 3 bases at J, leaving 5 bases unmatched. The CDR3 has 13 residues. The CDR3 DNA reads TGCAGCGTTGCGACAGGGTTGTACACTGAAGCTTTCTTT. Amino acids: CSVATGLYTEAFF.

V gene TRBV6-1 combines with J gene TRBJ1-1; D gene uncertain. Trimming stripped 6 bases from V and 0 bases from J, with 11 bases between. Germline CDR1 is MNHNS and CDR2 is SASEGT. The CDR3 is 14 amino acids. The CDR3 DNA reads as TGTGCCAGCAGAATAGGCGGCTTGAACACTGAAGCTTTCTTT. It encodes CASRIGGLNTEAFF.

This clonotype was counted ten times or more. The chain employs TRBV5-5 and TRBJ1-1, with 7 bases fitting TRBD1. V lost 4 bases, J lost 3 bases, and 3 bases stayed unmatched. There are 13 residues in the CDR3. The germline gives CDR1 SGHKS, CDR2 YYEKEE (reference sequence). The CDR3: CASSGTAHTEAFF. In DNA, the CDR3 is TGTGCCAGCAGCGGGACAGCGCACACTGAAGCTTTCTTT.

This rearrangement joins TRBV2 to TRBJ2-7; 7 positions match TRBD1. The germline V gene has CDR1 SNHLY and CDR2 FYNNEI. Trimming cost V 10 bases and J 3 bases; bases outside gene matches: 6. This CDR3 is 12 amino acids long. The CDR3 bases are TGTGCCACATACAGGGGCTACTACGAGCAGTACTTC. Its protein is CATYRGYYEQYF.

The chain couples TRBV20-1 to TRBJ2-7; 7 nucleotides align to TRBD2. The V gene end was trimmed by 0 bases and the J gene end by 3 bases; junction bases not matched to a gene: 11. The CDR3 is made up of 16 amino acids. Germline-derived CDR1 and CDR2 are DFQATT and SNEGSKA (reference sequence). The CDR3 here is CSARDSLAARLYEQYF. DNA for the CDR3: TGCAGTGCTAGAGATAGCCTAGCGGCACGCCTCTACGAGCAGTACTTC.

This chain uses TRBV4-3 with TRBJ2-1; perhaps TRBD2 as D (5 bases). Trimming removed 0 bases at V and 0 bases at J, with 9 bases between. Germline V gives CDR1 LGHNA, CDR2 YSLEER. CDR3 length equals 16 residues. CDR3 coding DNA: TGCGCCAGCAGCCAAGATTTGGGGAGCTCCTACAATGAGCAGTTCTTC. Translation: CASSQDLGSSYNEQFF.

This clonotype has at least ten counts. The chain has TRBV7-2 and TRBJ2-3; 7 bases line up with TRBD2. CDR1 SGHTA and CDR2 FQGNSA come from the germline V gene. The CDR3 loop spans 14 amino acids. Unmatched junction bases numbered 7, after V lost 5 bases and J lost 5 bases. Here the CDR3 DNA reads TGTGCCAGCAGCGTTAGCGGGTTGGTAGATACGCAGTATTTT. Protein sequence: CASSVSGLVDTQYF. Drawing the rest from reference TRBV7-2 and TRBJ2-3, the complete variable domain is GAGVSQSPSNKVTEKGKDVELRCDPISGHTALYWYRQSLGQGLEFLIYFQGNSAPDKSGLPSDRFSAERTGGSVSTLTIQRTQQEDSAVYLCASSVSGLVDTQYFGPGTRLTVL.

This clonotype was detected ten times or more. The chain links TRBV20-1 to TRBJ1-2; no clear D gene. CDR3 length: 14 amino acids. V was shortened by 0 bases and J by 2 bases, with 10 bases between the two germline ends. Germline lookup yields CDR1 DFQATT and CDR2 SNEGSKA (reference sequence). The CDR3 sequence is CSARDGKENYGYTF. In DNA, the CDR3 is TGCAGTGCTAGAGATGGAAAGGAGAACTATGGCTACACCTTC.

This clonotype came up many times. The CDR3 loop is CAISGGLAGSYNEQFF. The CDR3 DNA sequence: TGTGCCATCAGTGGGGGACTAGCGGGCTCCTACAATGAGCAGTTCTTC. The genes are TRBV10-3 and TRBJ2-1, with TRBD2 identical over 12 bases. Germline CDR1 and CDR2: ENHRY and SYGVKD. The CDR3 runs to 16 residues. With 4 bases clipped from V and 0 bases from J, the junction kept 1 base outside the gene matches.

This clonotype was found many times. The chain couples TRBV6-1 to TRBJ2-3; D is uncertain. Deletions cut 1 base from V and 8 bases from J, with 4 bases between. This CDR3 has 11 residues. In germline, CDR1 is MNHNS, CDR2 SASEGT. In nucleotides, the CDR3 is TGTGCCAGCAGTGAAGGGGGTACGCAGTATTTT. This encodes CASSEGGTQYF.

This clonotype was observed a handful of times. This chain joins TRBV27 and TRBJ2-7; TRBD1 agrees at 11 bases. Germline loops: CDR1 MNHEY, CDR2 SMNVEV (reference sequence). The CDR3 extends over 15 amino acids. V dropped 1 base and J dropped 5; count of bases not matched to a gene: 4. In nucleotides, the CDR3 is TGTGCCAGCAGTTTATTGGGGACAGGGGGGCACGAGCAGTACTTC. Residues: CASSLLGTGGHEQYF.

This clonotype was seen many times. V and J are TRBV29-1 and TRBJ1-1, with D perhaps TRBD1 (6 bases). V was pared by 5 bases and J by 1 base, with 20 bases between. CDR1 and CDR2 (germline): SQVTM, ANQGSEA. The CDR3 extends over 16 amino acids. The CDR3 sequence is CSVSQGWGMENTEAFF. The CDR3 bases are TGCAGCGTTTCCCAGGGGTGGGGAATGGAGAACACTGAAGCTTTCTTT.

This clonotype was seen repeatedly, ten times or more. The chain joins TRBV12-3 or TRBV12-4 to TRBJ1-6; 8 bases are a match to TRBD1. With V trimmed by 3 bases and J by 14 bases, 3 bases remained unmatched. CDR3 length equals 12 residues. The CDR3 DNA follows: TGTGCCAGCAGTTTCGGGGGACAGGCCCTCCACTTT. Amino acids: CASSFGGQALHF.

This clonotype was counted a few times. The chain employs TRBV6-2 or TRBV6-3 and TRBJ1-1; maybe TRBD1 (5 bases). The germline CDR1 and CDR2 sequences are MNHEY and SVGEGT. The CDR3 loop spans 14 amino acids. V was cut by 6 bases and J by 5 bases, with 16 bases left in between. The CDR3, as DNA: TGTGCCAGCAGCCCTACGAGGCGGGGGACTGAAGCTTTCTTT. This encodes CASSPTRRGTEAFF.

In this sample, this clonotype turned up many times. The chain couples TRBV7-2 to TRBJ2-7, with no clear D. The germline gives CDR1 SGHTA, CDR2 FQGNSA. V was cut by 1 base and J by 3 bases, with 7 bases left in between. The CDR3 has 13 amino acids. This chain's CDR3 is CASSLGRFYEQYF. DNA for the CDR3: TGTGCCAGCAGCTTAGGACGGTTCTACGAGCAGTACTTC.

This clonotype was counted at least ten times. This CDR3 is CASSYSRASTYEQYF. The CDR3 DNA reads TGTGCCAGCAGTTACTCTAGGGCATCAACCTACGAGCAGTACTTC. The chain is built from TRBV6-5 and TRBJ2-7; D remains ambiguous. V dropped 0 bases and J dropped 2 bases, with 11 bases sitting between them. The CDR3 length is 15 residues. Per germline, CDR1 MNHEY and CDR2 SVGAGI.

This clonotype has ten or more counts. CDR3 DNA: TGCGCCAGCACCGGACAGAACACTGAAGCTTTCTTT. As protein: CASTGQNTEAFF. The rearrangement joins TRBV5-1 to TRBJ1-1, with D maybe TRBD1 (5 bases). Germline-derived CDR1 and CDR2 are SGHRS and YFSETQ. This CDR3 region has 12 residues. Trimming took 6 bases from V and 1 from J, leaving 7 bases between them.

This clonotype was observed many times. The chain joins TRBV2 to TRBJ1-1; D uncertain. Trimming shortened V by 6 bases and J by 10 bases, and 18 bases separated the two germline ends. Germline-derived CDR1 and CDR2 are SNHLY and FYNNEI. The CDR3 has 13 amino acids. For the CDR3, the DNA is TGTGCCAGCAGCCCAAGTCACCGGATTGGAGCTTTCTTT. Protein product: CASSPSHRIGAFF.

This clonotype has a count of ten or more. This rearrangement joins TRBV27 to TRBJ2-7, with D perhaps matching TRBD1 (5 bases). This CDR3 has 15 residues. V shed 0 bases and J shed 7 bases, with 16 bases lying between them. Germline CDR1 is MNHEY and CDR2 is SMNVEV (reference sequence). The CDR3 DNA is TGTGCCAGCAGTTTATCGCCCCATGGGGCCTTGGAGCAGTACTTC. This gives the protein CASSLSPHGALEQYF.

V and J are TRBV6-5 and TRBJ2-2, with D possibly being TRBD1 (6 bases). Per germline, CDR1 MNHEY and CDR2 SVGAGI. CDR3 length equals 15 residues. The V and J ends lost 4 bases and 6 bases respectively, with 15 bases between them. The DNA of the CDR3 is TGTGCCAGCAGTTGGGGGCCTGAGTGGTCCGGGGAGCTGTTTTTT. Protein: CASSWGPEWSGELFF.

This clonotype has at least ten counts. The chain links TRBV20-1 to TRBJ2-5, with D unclear. V gave up 6 bases and J gave up 1 base, with 18 bases separating them. This CDR3 region has 15 residues. Germline CDR1 and CDR2: DFQATT and SNEGSKA (reference sequence). The CDR3 is CSAIPLPGPQETQYF. CDR3 nucleotides: TGCAGTGCCATCCCACTGCCCGGACCCCAAGAGACCCAGTACTTC.

This clonotype was observed at least ten times. The chain carries TRBV20-1 and TRBJ1-4; D possibly corresponds to TRBD1 (5 bases). Looked up from germline, CDR1 is DFQATT and CDR2 is SNEGSKA (reference sequence). The CDR3 is 14 residues long. Trimming left V 6 bases short and J 4 bases short, with 15 bases between. The CDR3 DNA reads as TGCAGTGCAAAGAAGCGGGGGGGTAATGAAAAACTGTTTTTT. Protein: CSAKKRGGNEKLFF.